The sequence of this T cell receptor (beta chain) was determined in a study of vaccination and CD4 T cells after COVID-19 (dated 2022 in TCRdb). Turning to the overall study: SARS-CoV-2 positivity had been established in the convalescent patients by nasal swab PCR, and mild disease was recorded in roughly 10 of these patients and severe disease in one. The spike-specific CD4+ TCR repertoire was compared before and after mRNA vaccination in ten to eleven COVID-19 convalescent patients and several infection-naive healthy vaccine recipients. Participants received two doses of either the Pfizer-BioNTech BNT162b2 vaccine (n=8) or the Moderna mRNA-1273 vaccine (n=2). In control cultures, a CEFX viral epitope pool was used as positive control, an HIV-1 Nef peptide pool was used as negative control, or no peptide was added. The convalescent cohort included six males and four females, with two Hispanic individuals, seven Caucasians, two Asians and one multiracial person. The cultures were stimulated with overlapping spike peptide pools from SARS-CoV-2 and from the common cold coronaviruses HCoV-NL63, HCoV-OC43 and HCoV-229E. Post-COVID blood samples from convalescent patients were collected a median of approximately 93 days after diagnosis, with a range of roughly 30 to 170 days. The time from the second vaccine dose to post-vaccine blood sampling had a median of roughly 70 days and ranged from about 14 to 250 days. Study-wide findings and limitations: In convalescent patients, a median approximately 86% of post-vaccine SARS-CoV-2-reactive clones were detected only after vaccination, and vaccine-specific priming was suggested by this finding. Although the median number of SARS-CoV-2-reactive clonotypes went up from roughly 23 after infection to some 40 after vaccination, the increase was not significant. Relatively few convalescent patients were included in the study, and early timepoints after natural infection were not analyzed. Nearly all vaccine-specific clones in convalescent patients (304 of 307) were mono-reactive for SARS-CoV-2 spike rather than cross-reactive with common cold coronaviruses.

Reading the label with the study, this specimen's treatment or condition is: roughly 11-day PBMC culture with coronavirus spike peptide pools or control peptides (ViraFEST assay). The ViraFEST assay was used in the study, in which antigen-specific T cells were expanded with peptide pools and expanded clonotypes were subsequently identified by TCR sequencing. The convalescent patients' positive SARS-CoV-2 PCR tests were from March to December 2020, which was before the Alpha, Beta and Delta variants emerged in the United States. PBMCs were cultured at around 2 million per well in IMDM supplemented with approximately 5% human AB serum and around 10 IU/ml IL-2, with 9.5 to 10 ug/ml peptide pools added. Half of the culture medium was replaced with fresh IL-2-containing medium on days 3 and 7. Once the cells had been in culture for roughly 10 days, the EasySep CD4+ T cell isolation kit was used to isolate CD4+ T cells by negative selection. PBMCs were separated from whole blood using Ficoll-Paque Plus gradient centrifugation and then either used fresh or cryopreserved at -140C. Each culture condition was generally run in triplicate wells.

The method was PCR. DNA from cultured CD4+ T cells underwent TCR sequencing with the Oncomine TCR Beta short-read assay at the Johns Hopkins FTIC core. Genomic DNA was extracted from the cultured CD4+ T cells with the QIAamp micro DNA kit. Oncomine TCR Beta libraries made from cultured CD4+ T cells were pooled using unique dual indexes and sequenced on an Illumina iSeq 100. The paper's data handling went like this. Non-productive sequences were removed, and CDR3s not starting with C, not ending with F or W, or shorter than 7 amino acids were discarded. Antigen-specific clonotypes were identified with the MANAFEST web application by comparing peptide-stimulated wells with reference and other culture wells. To be called positive, a clone needed an FDR below 0.05, an odds ratio above 5, and a productive frequency above 0.1% in at least two of three replicate wells. Cross-reactive clonotypes were defined as significantly expanded in both SARS-CoV-2 spike wells and at least one common cold coronavirus spike condition. Using R version 3.6.1, CDR3 homology was evaluated through Levenshtein distances (stringdist) along with unrooted phylogenetic trees (ape). TCRdb ran its own pipeline on the public reads, namely fastp trimming at Q25 and MiXCR clone calling, and kept in-frame beta chains. Every distinct CDR3 protein forms one entry, paired with its most common genes and DNA. The V and J calls here are based on TCRdb, not the publication. Here the sample has some 10,000 distinct CDR3 sequences; about 61% occur a single time. The ten largest account for 26% of the sample.

Comments on this clonotype: It has no known antigen specificity. No clone much larger than this one lies a single base away; base qualities are absent.

Taken from the germline V gene, the CDR1 and CDR2 loops are SGHNT and YENEEA. The CDR3 holds 14 amino acids from the cysteine to the phenylalanine. This entry keeps only the CDR3 DNA: 42 bases, framed from base 1. V and J lose 5 bases and 2 bases, and a span of 12 bases separates them. The clonotype comes from a human donor who had recovered from COVID-19. The chain was built from TRBV11-3 and TRBJ2-5; the D gene could be TRBD1 or TRBD2, each one agreeing over 5 bases. The material was CD4+ T cells from blood, cultured in vitro, obtained before SARS-CoV-2 vaccination. CDR3 region: CASSARDGQETQYF. DNA sequence: TGTGCCAGCAGCGCACGGGACGGACAAGAGACCCAGTACTTC.